Below, 9 T cell receptor beta chains from the same sample are listed, as sequenced in a study of post-analysis software for immune sequencing data (dated by TCRdb to 2014 to 2015). Broad study findings and their caveats: Patients showed significantly higher frequencies than controls for five TRBV segments, among them TRBV5-6, TRBV5-1 and TRBV20-1.

The library was prepared using PCR. The instrument given in TCRdb is Illumina HiSeq 2500. To reduce PCR and sequencing biases, unique molecular identifiers were incorporated into the TCR beta cDNA libraries. Starting from the raw public reads, TCRdb applied fastp trimming at Q25, assembled clones with MiXCR and retained in-frame beta chains. Here each entry gathers all rows of one CDR3 protein and keeps the most common genes and DNA. This sample lists 700,000 to 800,000 distinct CDR3 sequences; 25% to 30% were detected once. The top ten hold approximately 0.55% of the sample. Their cognate antigens are unknown. Input material: blood. The receptors come from a girl aged 5 to 17 with multiple sclerosis.

A few counts support this clonotype. V usage is TRBV7-9 and J usage is TRBJ2-5; D gene uncertain. TRBJ2-7 matches the DNA end more closely, so the J call is doubtful. In germline, CDR1 is SEHNR, CDR2 FQNEAQ (reference sequence). The CDR3 runs to 13 residues. The CDR3 sequence is CASSLGWQDEQYF. The CDR3 bases are TGTGCCAGCAGCTTAGGGTGGCAGGACGAGCAGTACTTC.

The rearrangement links TRBV5-1 to TRBJ2-1; D not certain. The CDR3 is 15 amino acids. V gave up 7 bases and J gave up 3 bases, with 17 bases separating them. From germline, CDR1 is SGHRS and CDR2 YFSETQ. CDR3 bases: TGCGCCAGCCGGATCGAAGGGAACCTCTACAATGAGCAGTTCTTC. As protein: CASRIEGNLYNEQFF.

This clonotype was seen only a few times. This chain joins TRBV25-1 and TRBJ2-5; no reliable D call. Trimming took off 1 base at V and 5 bases at J, with 11 bases between the two ends. Germline lookup yields CDR1 MGHDK and CDR2 SYGVNS. The CDR3 has 14 amino acids. The CDR3 region is CASSESRYLETQYF. CDR3 in DNA: TGTGCCAGCAGTGAATCTCGGTATTTGGAGACCCAGTACTTC.

This clonotype was detected a few times. The junction and the germline gene differ at one end; a read error may be behind it. The chain carries TRBV6-2 or TRBV6-3 and TRBJ1-1; D ambiguous. In germline, CDR1 is MNHEY, CDR2 SVGEGT. The CDR3 is 13 residues long. Written as DNA, the CDR3 is TGCGCCAGCAGGCCGACGCCCCACACTGAAGCTTTCTTT. It specifies CASRPTPHTEAFF.

This clonotype appeared a few times. The gene calls are TRBV15 and TRBJ2-4; a weak D match, TRBD2 (5 bases). The J call is uncertain, as TRBJ2-7 better fits the DNA end. Germline V CDR1 and CDR2: LNHNV, YYDKDF (reference sequence). This CDR3 contains 11 residues. The CDR3 region is CATDDGDEQYF. CDR3 coding DNA: TGTGCCACCGACGACGGGGACGAGCAGTACTTC.

In this sample, this clonotype turned up a few times. A read error may account for a junction end that differs from germline. The chain recombines TRBV5-1 with TRBJ2-1; 8 nucleotides align to TRBD2. CDR3 length: 15 residues. In germline, CDR1 is SGHRS, CDR2 YFSETQ. The CDR3 protein is CASSLGSGGGNGQFF. The CDR3, as DNA: TGCGCCAGCAGCTTGGGATCTGGCGGGGGGAATGGGCAGTTCTTC.

In its sample, this clonotype was seen a few times. The V call is TRBV4-3, the J call TRBJ1-2; 7 bases line up with TRBD1. There are 17 residues in the CDR3. Germline CDR1 LGHNA, CDR2 YSLEER. The V gene end was trimmed by 0 bases and the J gene end by 6 bases; junction bases not matched to a gene: 13. CDR3 bases: TGCGCCAGCAGCCAAGATGGTGGGGACAGTCTTATGAATGGCTACACCTTC. It is translated as CASSQDGGDSLMNGYTF.

The chain combines TRBV7-2 with TRBJ2-7; no clear D. This CDR3 spans 15 amino acids. V was clipped by 5 bases and J by 0 bases, with 14 bases between them. Looked up from germline, CDR1 is SGHTA and CDR2 is FQGNSA. In nucleotides, the CDR3 is TGTGCCAGCAGCCCGTTCAGGACCGTCTCCTACGAGCAGTACTTC. Its translation is CASSPFRTVSYEQYF.

There are a few counts of this clonotype. This chain joins TRBV6-1 and TRBJ1-4, with D possibly being TRBD1 (6 bases). Germline V lookup: CDR1 MNHNS, CDR2 SASEGT. CDR3 length: 16 amino acids. The V and J ends lost 0 bases and 5 bases respectively, with 13 bases between them. The DNA of the CDR3 is TGTGCCAGCAGTGAAGCTTCCGGGACAAAAAATGAAAAACTGTTTTTT. It specifies CASSEASGTKNEKLFF.